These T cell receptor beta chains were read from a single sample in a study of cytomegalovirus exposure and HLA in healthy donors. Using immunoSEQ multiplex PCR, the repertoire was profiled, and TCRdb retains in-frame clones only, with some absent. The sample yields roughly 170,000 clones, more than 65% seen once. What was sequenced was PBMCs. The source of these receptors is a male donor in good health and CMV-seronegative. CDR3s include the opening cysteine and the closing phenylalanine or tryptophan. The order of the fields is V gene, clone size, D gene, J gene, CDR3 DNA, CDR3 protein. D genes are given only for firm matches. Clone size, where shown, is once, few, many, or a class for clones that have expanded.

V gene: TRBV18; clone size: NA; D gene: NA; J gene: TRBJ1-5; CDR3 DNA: TGTGCCAGCTCCCAACAGGGATACGATCAGCCCCAGCATTTT; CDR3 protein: CASSQQGYDQPQHF
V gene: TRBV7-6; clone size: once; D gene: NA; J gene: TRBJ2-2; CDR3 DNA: TGTGCCAGCAGCGCAAATTGGCCGCGGGGGAACACCGGGGAGCTGTTTTTT; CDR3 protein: CASSANWPRGNTGELFF
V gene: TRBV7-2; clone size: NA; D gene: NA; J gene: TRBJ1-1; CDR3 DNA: TGTGCCAGCAGCACAGACTATCACGGAGCTTTCTTT; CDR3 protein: CASSTDYHGAFF
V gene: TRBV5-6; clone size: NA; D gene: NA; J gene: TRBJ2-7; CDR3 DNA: TGTGCCAGCAGCTTTTACGGTTCCCCCTCCTACGAGCAGTACTTC; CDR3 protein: CASSFYGSPSYEQYF
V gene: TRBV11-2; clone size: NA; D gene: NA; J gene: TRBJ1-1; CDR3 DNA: TGTGCCAGCAGCTTAGATCACGGGGGAAGGAACACTGAAGCTTTCTTT; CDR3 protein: CASSLDHGGRNTEAFF
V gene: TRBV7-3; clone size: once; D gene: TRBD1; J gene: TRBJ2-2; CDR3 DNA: TGTGCCAGCAGCTTAAACATTCTCCCGGGACAGGGGAACACCGGGGAGCTGTTTTTT; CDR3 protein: CASSLNILPGQGNTGELFF
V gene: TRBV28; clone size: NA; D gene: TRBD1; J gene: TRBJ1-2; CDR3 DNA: TGTGCCACTCAAGCGGACAGGGCTAGCGGCTACACCTTC; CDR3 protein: CATQADRASGYTF
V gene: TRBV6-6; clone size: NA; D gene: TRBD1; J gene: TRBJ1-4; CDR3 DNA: TGTGCCAGCAGGGGGACAGCAACTAATGAAAAACTGTTTTTT; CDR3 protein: CASRGTATNEKLFF
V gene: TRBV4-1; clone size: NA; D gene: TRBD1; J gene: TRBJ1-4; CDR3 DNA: TGCGCCAGCAGCAAAGACAGGGGGACGGGGGAAAAACTGTTTTTT; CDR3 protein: CASSKDRGTGEKLFF
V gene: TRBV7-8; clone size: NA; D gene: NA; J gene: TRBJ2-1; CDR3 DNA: TGTGCCAGCAGCATGATGACAGATCCCTACAATGAGCAGTTCTTC; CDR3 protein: CASSMMTDPYNEQFF
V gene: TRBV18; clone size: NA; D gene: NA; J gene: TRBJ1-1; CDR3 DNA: TGTGCCAGCTCACCGGGAGGGTCGAACACTGAAGCTTTCTTT; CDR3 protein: CASSPGGSNTEAFF
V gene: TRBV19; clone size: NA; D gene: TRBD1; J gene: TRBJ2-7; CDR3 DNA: TGTGCCAGTAGTAGGGGCCTGGGGACAGGGGGCTTCGGCGAGCAGTACTTC; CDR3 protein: CASSRGLGTGGFGEQYF
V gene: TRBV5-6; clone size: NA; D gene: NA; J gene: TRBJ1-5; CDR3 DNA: TGTGCCAGCAGCCCGGGACAACGCAATCAGCCCCAGCATTTT; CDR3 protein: CASSPGQRNQPQHF
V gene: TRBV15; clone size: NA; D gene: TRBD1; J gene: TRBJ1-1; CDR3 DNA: TGTGCCACCAGCAGAGGTGAGGGGGCTACTGAAGCTTTCTTT; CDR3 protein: CATSRGEGATEAFF
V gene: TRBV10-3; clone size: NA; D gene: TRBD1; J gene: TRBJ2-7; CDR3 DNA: TGTGCCATCAGAGAGACAGGGGAACACCACGAGCAGTACTTC; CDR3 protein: CAIRETGEHHEQYF
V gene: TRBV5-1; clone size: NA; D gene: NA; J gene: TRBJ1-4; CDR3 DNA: TGCGCCAGCAGCTCCCGACCGGGAACTAATGAAAAACTGTTTTTT; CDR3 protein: CASSSRPGTNEKLFF
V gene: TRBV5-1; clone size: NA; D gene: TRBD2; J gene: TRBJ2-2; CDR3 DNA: TGCGCCAGCAGCTTGGTAATACAATTGCTAGCGGCGAACACCGGGGAGCTGTTTTTT; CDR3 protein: CASSLVIQLLAANTGELFF
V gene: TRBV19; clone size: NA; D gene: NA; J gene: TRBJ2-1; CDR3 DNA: TGTGCCAGTAGTTTCGGGACTGGACCAACAATGAGCATGTTCTTC; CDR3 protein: CASSFGTGPTMSMFF
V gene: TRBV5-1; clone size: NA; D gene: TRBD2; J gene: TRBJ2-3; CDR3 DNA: TGCGCCAGCAGCTTGACGGGGGGGAGCACAGATACGCAGTATTTT; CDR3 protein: CASSLTGGSTDTQYF
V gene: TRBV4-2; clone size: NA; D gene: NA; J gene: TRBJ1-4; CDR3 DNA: TGTGCCAGCAGCCCCCCGGAGTCCCCATGGGAAAAACTGTTTTTT; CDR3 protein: CASSPPESPWEKLFF
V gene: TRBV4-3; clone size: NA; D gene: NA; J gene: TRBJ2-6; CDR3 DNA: TGCGCCAGCAGCCAAGGGACAGTCCACTCTGGGGCCAACGTCCTGACTTTC; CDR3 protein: CASSQGTVHSGANVLTF
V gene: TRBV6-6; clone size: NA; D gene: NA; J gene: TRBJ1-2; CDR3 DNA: TGTGCCAGCAGTTACTCACAGGGTAATATGAGAGGCTACACCTTC; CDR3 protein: CASSYSQGNMRGYTF
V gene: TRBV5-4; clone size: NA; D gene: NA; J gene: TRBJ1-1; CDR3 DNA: TGTGCCAGCAGCCTCGACAGTGCGAACACTGAAGCTTTCTTT; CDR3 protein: CASSLDSANTEAFF
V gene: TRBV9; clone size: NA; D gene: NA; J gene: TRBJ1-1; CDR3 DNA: TGTGCCAGCAGCGTAGGGGGCGTTGGCACTGAAGCTTTCTTT; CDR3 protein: CASSVGGVGTEAFF
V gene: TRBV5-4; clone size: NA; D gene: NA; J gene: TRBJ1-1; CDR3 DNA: TGTGCCAGCAGCTCCGAGGTCATGGCCCCTGAAGCTTTCTTT; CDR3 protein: CASSSEVMAPEAFF
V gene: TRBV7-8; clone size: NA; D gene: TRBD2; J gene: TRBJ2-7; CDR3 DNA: TGTGCCAGCAGCTTAGGACTAGCGGGAGTCTACGAGCAGTACTTC; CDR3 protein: CASSLGLAGVYEQYF
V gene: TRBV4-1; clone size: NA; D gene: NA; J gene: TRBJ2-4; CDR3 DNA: TGCGCCAGCAGCCAAGAGGCGGGGTTAGCCAAAAACATTCAGTACTTC; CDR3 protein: CASSQEAGLAKNIQYF
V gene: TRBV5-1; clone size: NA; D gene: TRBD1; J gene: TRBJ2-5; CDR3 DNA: TGCGCCAGCAGCTTGGCGGGACAGTTAAAAGAGACCCAGTACTTC; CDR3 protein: CASSLAGQLKETQYF
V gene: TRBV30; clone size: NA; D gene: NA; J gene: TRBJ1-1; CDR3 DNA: TGTGCCTGGAAAGCTCCGTACCCAGGGAACCTGAACACTGAAGCTTTCTTC; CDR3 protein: CAWKAPYPGNLNTEAFF
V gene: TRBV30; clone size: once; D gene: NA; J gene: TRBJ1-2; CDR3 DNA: TGTGCCTGGAGTCTCGTTGGGGGGGGCTATGGCTACACCTTC; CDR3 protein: CAWSLVGGGYGYTF
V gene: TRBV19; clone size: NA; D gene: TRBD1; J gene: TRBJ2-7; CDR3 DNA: TGTGCCAGCCAAGGGGACAGGGGGCGCGAGCAGTACTTC; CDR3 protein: CASQGDRGREQYF
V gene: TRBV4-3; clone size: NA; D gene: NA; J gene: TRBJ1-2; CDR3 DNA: TGCGCCAGCAGCCAAAATATGTACGGGTCTGGCTACACCTTC; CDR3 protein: CASSQNMYGSGYTF
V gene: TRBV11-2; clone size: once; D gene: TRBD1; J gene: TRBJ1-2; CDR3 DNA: TGTGCCAGCAGCTTGGGGACAGGGAATGGCTACACCTTC; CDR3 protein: CASSLGTGNGYTF
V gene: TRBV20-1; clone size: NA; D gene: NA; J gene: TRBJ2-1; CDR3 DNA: TGCAGTGCCCCTTTCTTCAATGAGCAGTTCTTC; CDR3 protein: CSAPFFNEQFF
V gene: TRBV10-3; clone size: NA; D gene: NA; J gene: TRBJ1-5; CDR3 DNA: TGTGCCATCAGTGGACAGGCTGGTCAGCCCCAGCATTTT; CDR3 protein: CAISGQAGQPQHF
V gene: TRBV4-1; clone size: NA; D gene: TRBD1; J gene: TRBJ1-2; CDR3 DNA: TGCGCCAGCAGCCAAGAGGGATTGGGACAGGGAGTCCATGGCTACACCTTC; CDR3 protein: CASSQEGLGQGVHGYTF
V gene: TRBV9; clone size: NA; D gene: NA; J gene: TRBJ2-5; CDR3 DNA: TGTGCCAGCAGCCAGCCGGAGATCCAAGAGACCCAGTACTTC; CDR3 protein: CASSQPEIQETQYF
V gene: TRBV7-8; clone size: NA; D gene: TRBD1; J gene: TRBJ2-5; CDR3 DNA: TGTGCCAGCAGCTTGGGGACAGGGCCTCGGGAGACCCAGTACTTC; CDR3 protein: CASSLGTGPRETQYF
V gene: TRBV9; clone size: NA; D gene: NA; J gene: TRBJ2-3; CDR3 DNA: TGTGCCAGCAGCGTAGCTAGTGGTTACACAGATACGCAGTATTTT; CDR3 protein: CASSVASGYTDTQYF
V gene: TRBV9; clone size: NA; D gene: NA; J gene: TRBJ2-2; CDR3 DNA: TGTGCCAGCAGCGTAGCTAGGGGGGGTACGAACACCGGGGAGCTGTTTTTT; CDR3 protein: CASSVARGGTNTGELFF
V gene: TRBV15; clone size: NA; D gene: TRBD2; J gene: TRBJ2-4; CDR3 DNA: TGTGCCACCAGCCTCGGGGATAATAAGCGGGATATTCAGTACTTC; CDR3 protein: CATSLGDNKRDIQYF
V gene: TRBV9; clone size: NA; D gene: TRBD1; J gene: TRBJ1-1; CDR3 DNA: TGTGCCAGCAGCCCATGGGACAGGGCGGTTGCTTTCTTT; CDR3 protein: CASSPWDRAVAFF